This is a list of T cell receptor beta chains from one sample in a study of blood T cell repertoires in COVID-19. Repertoires were generated with immunoSEQ multiplex PCR, while TCRdb's copy carries only in-frame clones and drops some. The table includes some 60,000 clones, 80% to 85% detected once. Specimen: peripheral blood. The receptors shown here come from a man aged 25 to 40 with COVID-19, enrolled during active disease. Each CDR3 is given with its conserved first and last residue. D genes are given only for firm matches. Rows may omit the clone size; those that give it use once, few, many or a size class.

j_call d_call clone_size v_call cdr3_aa cdr3_nt
TRBJ2-4 TRBD2 - TRBV2 CASTPSGGAKNIQYF TGTGCCAGCACCCCTTCCGGGGGGGCCAAAAACATTCAGTACTTC
TRBJ2-3 TRBD2 - TRBV19 CASNGGYTDTQYF TGTGCCAGTAACGGGGGGTACACAGATACGCAGTATTTT
TRBJ2-1 TRBD2 - TRBV10-1 CASSESTGLAGGRYYNEQFF TGCGCCAGCAGTGAGTCGACGGGACTAGCGGGAGGACGGTACTACAATGAGCAGTTCTTC
TRBJ2-1 - - TRBV10-3 CAISESGEQFF TGTGCCATCAGTGAGTCCGGTGAGCAGTTCTTC
TRBJ2-5 TRBD2 - TRBV5-1 CASSKTSGAETQYF TGCGCCAGCAGCAAGACTAGCGGGGCAGAGACCCAGTACTTC
TRBJ1-2 - - TRBV4-1 CASRQGTDRNYGYTF TGCGCCAGCAGGCAGGGGACGGATCGTAACTATGGCTACACCTTC
TRBJ2-7 TRBD1 - TRBV28 CASSSTGGYEQYF TGTGCCAGCAGTTCGACAGGGGGTTACGAGCAGTACTTC
TRBJ1-5 - - TRBV30 CAWSYGQLNQPQHF TGTGCCTGGAGTTACGGACAGCTCAATCAGCCCCAGCATTTT
TRBJ2-1 TRBD2 - TRBV11-2 CASSRKASGRAFEQFF TGTGCCAGCAGCCGTAAAGCTAGCGGGAGGGCCTTTGAGCAGTTCTTC
TRBJ1-6 TRBD1 - TRBV28 CASSRDRVGPVGNSPLHF TGTGCCAGCAGTCGGGACAGGGTCGGACCCGTCGGCAATTCACCCCTCCACTTT
TRBJ2-3 TRBD2 - TRBV10-2 CASSEWGGGGDTQYF TGCGCCAGCAGTGAGTGGGGGGGTGGCGGGGATACGCAGTATTTT
TRBJ1-2 - - TRBV30 CACWPGYGYTF TGTGCCTGCTGGCCGGGCTATGGCTACACCTTC
TRBJ2-7 - - TRBV7-2 CASRSQGKYEQYF TGTGCCAGCAGGTCGCAGGGGAAGTACGAGCAGTACTTC
TRBJ1-2 - - TRBV4-2 CASSQDSAQGHGYTF TGTGCCAGCAGCCAAGATAGCGCCCAGGGGCATGGCTACACCTTC
TRBJ2-5 - - TRBV27 CASSLSVGVAQYF TGTGCCAGCAGTTTATCGGTAGGGGTTGCCCAGTACTTC
TRBJ1-2 - few TRBV2 CASSWGPEGYTF TGTGCCAGCTCTTGGGGCCCGGAGGGCTACACCTTC
TRBJ2-1 TRBD2 - TRBV11-2 CASSRTRESSYNEQFF TGTGCCAGCAGCCGCACGCGGGAGAGCTCCTACAATGAGCAGTTCTTC
TRBJ2-3 - - TRBV5-4 CASSSHASTDTQYF TGTGCCAGCAGCTCACACGCTAGCACAGATACGCAGTATTTT
TRBJ2-3 - - TRBV7-8 CASSLFDSSTDTQYF TGTGCCAGCAGCTTATTCGACTCTAGCACAGATACGCAGTATTTT
TRBJ2-1 - - TRBV9 CASSVAGVLDEQFF TGTGCCAGCAGCGTGGCAGGGGTTTTGGATGAGCAGTTCTTC
TRBJ2-5 TRBD1 - TRBV7-2 CASRPGTGEETQYF TGTGCCAGCAGGCCCGGGACAGGTGAAGAGACCCAGTACTTC
TRBJ1-1 TRBD1 few TRBV5-1 CASSLRTGEREAFF TGCGCCAGCAGCTTGCGGACAGGCGAACGTGAAGCTTTCTTT
TRBJ2-1 - - TRBV9 CASSVGIGLAPYNEQFF TGTGCCAGCAGCGTAGGGATCGGGCTAGCCCCCTACAATGAGCAGTTCTTC
TRBJ2-7 TRBD2 - TRBV6-5 CASTLGLAGIYEQYF TGTGCCAGCACATTGGGACTAGCGGGGATCTACGAGCAGTACTTC
TRBJ1-2 - - TRBV6-2/TRBV6-3 CASSYQQVYGYTF TGTGCCAGCAGTTACCAGCAGGTCTATGGCTACACCTTC
TRBJ1-3 - - TRBV11-2 CASSLEAGSGNTIYF TGTGCCAGCAGCTTGGAAGCGGGCTCTGGAAACACCATATATTTT
TRBJ2-7 TRBD2 - TRBV27 CASSGLAAANYEQYF TGTGCCAGCAGCGGACTAGCGGCAGCCAACTACGAGCAGTACTTC
TRBJ2-4 TRBD1 once TRBV25-1 CASSGTKTGGGSKNIQYF TGTGCCAGCAGTGGCACGAAGACAGGGGGAGGGTCCAAAAACATTCAGTACTTC
TRBJ2-5 TRBD1 - TRBV5-1 CASRAGQGYGETQYF TGCGCCAGCAGGGCAGGACAGGGGTACGGAGAGACCCAGTACTTC